The 10 T cell receptor beta chains listed next were all sequenced from one sample in a study of tumor and adjacent non-tumor tissue in lung cancer. No cell sorting was done before RNA was extracted from the tissue. Distant lung tissue was collected more than 3 cm away from the tumor edge. A modified ARM-PCR protocol with three rounds of nested PCR amplified TCRbeta. TCRdb re-called the multiplex PCR reads through MiXCR, storing one row per CDR3 protein. The profile shows over 80,000 distinct CDR3 sequences, more than 75% of them singletons. The sequenced sample was distant non-tumor lung tissue. These TCRs come from a woman between 45 and 60 years old with non-small cell lung cancer.

This clonotype was observed a few times. One end of the junction does not line up with germline, which may come from a read error. The gene calls are TRBV6-1 and TRBJ1-2; D is possibly TRBD1 (6 bases). The germline CDR1 and CDR2 sequences are MNHNS and SASEGT. The CDR3 length is 14 residues. The CDR3 DNA follows: TGTGCCAGCAAAAGGGGGAGCAGGGACTATGGCTACATCTTC. Protein product: CASKRGSRDYGYIF.

Notes on this clonotype: One end of the junction fails to match germline, which may point to a read error. The V and J genes are TRBV6-2 or TRBV6-3 and TRBJ2-3, with D possibly TRBD1 on 6 matching bases. The CDR3 runs 15 residues. The germline V gene has CDR1 MNHEY and CDR2 SVGEGT. The CDR3 coding sequence is TGTGCCAGCAGTTACAGTCCCCGGGACACAGATGCGCAGTATTTT. Encoded protein: CASSYSPRDTDAQYF.

Remarks on this clonotype: One end of the junction is discordant with germline, which a read error may explain. The gene calls are TRBV6-2 or TRBV6-3 and TRBJ2-2; D possibly uses TRBD1 or TRBD2 (5 bases each). The CDR3 is 14 residues long. The V gene's germline CDR1 is MNHEY and CDR2 SVGEGT. The CDR3 sequence: CASWGVTDTGELFF. CDR3 nucleotides: TGTGCCAGCTGGGGAGTAACGGACACAGGGGAGCTGTTTTTT.

This clonotype came up once. Mismatch with germline at one junction end may stem from a read error. J is TRBJ2-5 and V is TRBV5-6, with D maybe TRBD2 (6 bases). There are 15 residues in the CDR3. Germline CDR1 is SGHDT and CDR2 is YYEEEE. CDR3 DNA: TGTGGCAGCAGTCCGGTCGGGGGTGATCCAGGGACCCAGTACTTC. Translating gives CGSSPVGGDPGTQYF. Combining the CDR3 with reference TRBV5-6 and TRBJ2-5 gives the whole variable domain DAGVTQSPTHLIKTRGQQVTLRCSPKSGHDTVSWYQQALGQGPQFIFQYYEEEERQRGNFPDRFSGHQFPNYSSELNVNALLLGDSALYLCGSSPVGGDPGTQYFGPGTRLLVL.

The count of this clonotype is one. An end of the junction does not agree with germline; a read error may underlie this. The J gene is TRBJ2-2, the V gene TRBV6-4; TRBD2 might be the D (5 bases). The germline gives CDR1 MRHNA, CDR2 SNTAGT. This CDR3 comprises 14 residues. CDR3 region: CTSSEAENTGELFF. CDR3 nucleotides: TGTACCAGCAGTGAAGCGGAGAACACCGGGGAACTGTTCTTT.

Turning to this clonotype: Relative to the germline gene, one junction end is altered; a read error may explain this. J is TRBJ2-2 and V is TRBV20-1; D is possibly TRBD2 (6 bases). Germline V gives CDR1 DFQATT, CDR2 SNEGSKA (reference sequence). This CDR3 contains 18 residues. As DNA, the CDR3 is TGCAGTGCTAGACCTCGAGGAGGGAATTCAGGGAACACCGGGGAGTTGTTTTTT. Translating it yields CSARPRGGNSGNTGELFF.

Of note for this clonotype: Germline is not matched at one junction end, which may reflect a read error. This chain uses TRBV28 with TRBJ2-1, with D hard to call. Germline loops: CDR1 MDHEN, CDR2 SYDVKM. The CDR3 totals 15 residues. The CDR3 is CASSSPSQWKDDQFF. In DNA, the CDR3 is TGTGCCAGCAGTTCCCCGTCGCAGTGGAAGGATGACCAGTTCTTC.

This clonotype has a handful of counts. The junction departs from germline at one end; a sequencing error may be responsible. The V gene is TRBV28, the J gene TRBJ2-1; tentatively, D is TRBD2 (6 bases). This CDR3 comprises 15 residues. The V gene's germline CDR1 is MDHEN and CDR2 SYDVKM. The CDR3 DNA reads as TGTGCCAGCAGTTTATTCCGGGACTCCTACAATGAGCAGCTCTTC. Protein sequence: CASSLFRDSYNEQLF.

The chain recombines TRBV6-2 or TRBV6-3 with TRBJ2-1; 11 nucleotides agree with TRBD2. J gave up 14 bases and V 6 bases, and 15 bases lay outside the gene matches. The CDR3 contains 15 residues. Germline loops: CDR1 MNHEY, CDR2 SVGEGT. The chain's CDR3 is CASSPGLAGANEEFF. For the CDR3, the DNA is TGTGCCAGCAGCCCCGGACTAGCGGGTGCAAATGAAGAGTTCTTC.

Concerning this clonotype itself: One base away lies a much larger clone, so this may be a sequencing read error. The chain links TRBV5-1 to TRBJ2-2; 10 bases align to TRBD2. Germline CDR1 is SGHRS and CDR2 is YFSETQ. There are 17 residues in the CDR3. The CDR3, as DNA: TGCGCCGGCAGCTTGGGTAGCGGGAGGCCTAACACCGGGGAGCTGTTTTTT. Translation gives CAGSLGSGRPNTGELFF.